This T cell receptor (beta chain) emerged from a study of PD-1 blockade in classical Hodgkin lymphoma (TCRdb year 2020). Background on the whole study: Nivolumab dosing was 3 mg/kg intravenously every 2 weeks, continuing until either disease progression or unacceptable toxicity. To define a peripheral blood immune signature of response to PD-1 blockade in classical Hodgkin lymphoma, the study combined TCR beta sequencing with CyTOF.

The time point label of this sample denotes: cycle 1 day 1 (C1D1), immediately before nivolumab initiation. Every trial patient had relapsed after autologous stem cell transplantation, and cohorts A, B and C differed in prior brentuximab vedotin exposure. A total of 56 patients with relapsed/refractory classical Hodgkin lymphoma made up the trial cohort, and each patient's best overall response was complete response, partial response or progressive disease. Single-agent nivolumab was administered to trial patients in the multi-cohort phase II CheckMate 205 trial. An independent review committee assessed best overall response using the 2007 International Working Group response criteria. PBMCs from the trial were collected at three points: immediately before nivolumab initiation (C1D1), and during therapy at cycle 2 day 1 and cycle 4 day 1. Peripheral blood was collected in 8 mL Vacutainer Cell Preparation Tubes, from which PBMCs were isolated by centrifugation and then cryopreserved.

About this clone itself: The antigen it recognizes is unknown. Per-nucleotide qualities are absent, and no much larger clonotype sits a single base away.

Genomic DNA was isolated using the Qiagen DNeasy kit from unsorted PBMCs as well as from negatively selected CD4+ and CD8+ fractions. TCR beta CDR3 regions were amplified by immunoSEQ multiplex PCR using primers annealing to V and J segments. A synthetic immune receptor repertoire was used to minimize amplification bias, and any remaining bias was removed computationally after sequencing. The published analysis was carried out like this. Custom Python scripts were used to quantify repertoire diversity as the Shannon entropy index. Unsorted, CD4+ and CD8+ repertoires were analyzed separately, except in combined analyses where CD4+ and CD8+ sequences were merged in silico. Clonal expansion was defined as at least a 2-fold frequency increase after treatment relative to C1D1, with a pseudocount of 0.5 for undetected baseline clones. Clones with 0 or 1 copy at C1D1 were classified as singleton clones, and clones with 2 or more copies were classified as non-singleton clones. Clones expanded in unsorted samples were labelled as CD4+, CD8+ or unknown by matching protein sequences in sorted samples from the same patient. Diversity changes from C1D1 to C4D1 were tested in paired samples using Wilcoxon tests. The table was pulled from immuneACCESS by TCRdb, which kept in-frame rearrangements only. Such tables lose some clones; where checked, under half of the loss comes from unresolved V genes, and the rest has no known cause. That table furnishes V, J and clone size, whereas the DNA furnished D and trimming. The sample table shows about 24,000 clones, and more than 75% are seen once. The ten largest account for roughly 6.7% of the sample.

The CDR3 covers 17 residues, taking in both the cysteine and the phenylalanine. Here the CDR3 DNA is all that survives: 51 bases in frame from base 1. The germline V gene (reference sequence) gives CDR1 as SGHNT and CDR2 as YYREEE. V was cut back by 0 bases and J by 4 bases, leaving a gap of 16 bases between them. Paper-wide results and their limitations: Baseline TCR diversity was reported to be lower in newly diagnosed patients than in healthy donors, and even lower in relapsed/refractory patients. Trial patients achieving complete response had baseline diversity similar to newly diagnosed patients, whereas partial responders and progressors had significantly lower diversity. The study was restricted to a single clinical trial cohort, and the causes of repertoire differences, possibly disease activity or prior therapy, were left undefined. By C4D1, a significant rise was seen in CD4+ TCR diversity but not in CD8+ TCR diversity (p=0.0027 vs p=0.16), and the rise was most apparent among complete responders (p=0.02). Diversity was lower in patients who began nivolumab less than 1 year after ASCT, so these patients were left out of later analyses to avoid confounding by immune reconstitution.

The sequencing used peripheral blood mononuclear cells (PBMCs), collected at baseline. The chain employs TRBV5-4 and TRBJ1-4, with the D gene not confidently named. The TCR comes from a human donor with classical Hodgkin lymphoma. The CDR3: CASSLEGLKRLNEKLFF. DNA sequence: TGTGCCAGCAGCTTGGAAGGACTGAAGCGACTTAATGAAAAACTGTTTTTT.